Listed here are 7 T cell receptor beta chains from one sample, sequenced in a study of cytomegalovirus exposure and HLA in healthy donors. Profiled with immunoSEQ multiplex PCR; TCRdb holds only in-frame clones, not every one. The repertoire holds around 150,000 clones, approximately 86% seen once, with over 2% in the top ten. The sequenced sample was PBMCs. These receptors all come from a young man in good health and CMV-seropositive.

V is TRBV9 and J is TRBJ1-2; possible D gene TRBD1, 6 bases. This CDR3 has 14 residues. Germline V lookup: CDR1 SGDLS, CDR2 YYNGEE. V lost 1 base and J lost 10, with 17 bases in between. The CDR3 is CASSVNGDKVPYTF. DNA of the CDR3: TGTGCCAGCAGCGTAAACGGGGACAAGGTCCCCTACACCTTC.

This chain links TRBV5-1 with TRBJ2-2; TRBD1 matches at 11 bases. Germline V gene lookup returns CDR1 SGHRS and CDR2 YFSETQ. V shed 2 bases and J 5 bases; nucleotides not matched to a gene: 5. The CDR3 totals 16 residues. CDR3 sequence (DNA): TGCGCCAGCAGCTTCCTTCGGGACAGGGGGACCGGGGAGCTGTTTTTT. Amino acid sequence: CASSFLRDRGTGELFF.

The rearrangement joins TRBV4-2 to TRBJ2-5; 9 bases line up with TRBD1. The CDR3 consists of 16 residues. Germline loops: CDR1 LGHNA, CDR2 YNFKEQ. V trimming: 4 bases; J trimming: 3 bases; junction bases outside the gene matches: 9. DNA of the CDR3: TGTGCCAGCAGCCGGGCAGGGACAGGGAAGGAAGAGACCCAGTACTTC. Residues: CASSRAGTGKEETQYF.

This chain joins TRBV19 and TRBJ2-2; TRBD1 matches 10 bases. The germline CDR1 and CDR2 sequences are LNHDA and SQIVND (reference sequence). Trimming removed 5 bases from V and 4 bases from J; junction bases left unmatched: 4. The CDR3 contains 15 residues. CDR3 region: CASSPGTGVTGELFF. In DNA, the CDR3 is TGTGCCAGTAGTCCCGGGACAGGGGTCACCGGGGAGCTGTTTTTT.

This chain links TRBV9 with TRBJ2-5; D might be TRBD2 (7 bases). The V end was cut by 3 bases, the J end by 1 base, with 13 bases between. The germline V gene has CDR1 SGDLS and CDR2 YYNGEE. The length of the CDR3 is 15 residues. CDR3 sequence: CASSGAGATQETQYF. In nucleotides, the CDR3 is TGTGCCAGCAGCGGGGCGGGGGCGACCCAAGAGACCCAGTACTTC.

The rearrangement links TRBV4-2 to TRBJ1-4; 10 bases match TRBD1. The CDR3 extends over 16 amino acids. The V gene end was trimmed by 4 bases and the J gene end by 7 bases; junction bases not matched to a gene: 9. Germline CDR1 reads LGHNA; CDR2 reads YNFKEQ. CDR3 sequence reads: CASSLTSGTGAEKLFF. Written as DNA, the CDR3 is TGTGCCAGCAGCCTAACTTCCGGGACAGGGGCTGAAAAACTGTTTTTT.

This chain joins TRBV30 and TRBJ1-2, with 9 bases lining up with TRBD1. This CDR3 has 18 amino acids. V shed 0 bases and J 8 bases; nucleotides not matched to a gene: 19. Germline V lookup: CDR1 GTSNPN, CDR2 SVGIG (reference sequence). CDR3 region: CAWSVATPPQGQGIGYTF. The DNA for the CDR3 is TGTGCCTGGAGTGTAGCAACCCCGCCTCAGGGACAGGGAATCGGCTACACCTTC. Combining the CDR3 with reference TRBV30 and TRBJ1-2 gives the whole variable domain SQTIHQWPATLVQPVGSPLSLECTVEGTSNPNLYWYRQAAGRGLQLLFYSVGIGQISSEVPQNLSASRPQDRQFILSSKKLLLSDSGFYLCAWSVATPPQGQGIGYTFGSGTRLTVV.